The 22 T cell receptor beta chains below all came from one sample that was sequenced in a study of shared clonotypes between healthy human individuals. Naive CD8 cells lacked CD45RO and underwent positive selection for CCR7, leaving out terminally differentiated effector memory CD45RA+ cells. Clones were sequenced by immunoSEQ multiplex PCR, and TCRdb holds only the in-frame ones, with some missing. The sample includes about 2 million clones, around 96% of them seen just once. Source material: naive CD8+ T cells sorted from blood. The receptors derive from a man aged 18 to 29 in good health.

V and J are TRBV27 and TRBJ2-1; no clear D. V was shortened by 2 bases and J by 3 bases, with 14 bases between the two germline ends. This CDR3 region has 16 residues. Germline V lookup: CDR1 MNHEY, CDR2 SMNVEV (reference sequence). The CDR3: CASSLGPRAVYNEQFF. The CDR3, as DNA: TGTGCCAGCAGTTTAGGTCCCCGGGCAGTCTACAATGAGCAGTTCTTC.

The CDR3 DNA reads as TGTGCCAGCAGTTTACCCGGGGGACGAGAGACCCAGTACTTC. This codes for CASSLPGGRETQYF. The chain employs TRBV28 and TRBJ2-5; the D gene is possibly TRBD2 (6 bases). The V end was cut by 2 bases, the J end by 4 bases, with 11 bases between. From germline, CDR1 is MDHEN and CDR2 SYDVKM. CDR3 size: 14 residues.

This chain joins TRBV2 and TRBJ2-7; 9 bases agree with TRBD2. Germline values: CDR1 SNHLY, CDR2 FYNNEI. The CDR3 sequence is 15 residues long. Trimming took 7 bases from V and 3 from J; bases not matched to a gene: 10. The CDR3 loop reads CASTLRLAGIYEQYF. CDR3 in DNA: TGTGCCAGCACCTTAAGGCTAGCGGGGATCTACGAGCAGTACTTC.

This clone was observed a single time. This sequence joins TRBV11-2 and TRBJ1-6; tentative D call: TRBD1 (6 bases). The ends were cut back, 5 bases at V and 8 bases at J, with 16 bases in the middle. This CDR3 spans 15 amino acids. CDR1 is SGHAT and CDR2 is FQNNGV in the germline V gene. The DNA for the CDR3 is TGTGCCAGCAGCCAACACAGGGCGGTGGATTCACCCCTCCACTTT. This sequence encodes CASSQHRAVDSPLHF.

The genes are TRBV10-3 and TRBJ1-5; no firm D call. Looked up from germline, CDR1 is ENHRY and CDR2 is SYGVKD. The CDR3 runs 14 residues. V was cut by 3 bases and J by 0 bases, with 6 bases left in between. CDR3 nucleotides: TGTGCCATCAGTGACGAGGGTAGCAATCAGCCCCAGCATTTT. Encoded protein: CAISDEGSNQPQHF.

The chain has TRBV5-3 and TRBJ2-3; 8 nucleotides line up with TRBD2. TRBV5-3 is an open reading frame whose function is uncertain. V shed 0 bases and J 6 bases; nucleotides not matched to a gene: 3. CDR3 length equals 14 residues. CDR3 in DNA: TGTGCCAGAAGCTTGGCGGGGGGGCCGGATACGCAGTATTTT. Encoded protein: CARSLAGGPDTQYF.

This sequence joins TRBV13 and TRBJ1-1; tentatively, D is TRBD1 (5 bases). V was clipped by 1 base and J by 1 base, with 13 bases between them. From germline, CDR1 is PRHDT and CDR2 FYEKMQ (reference sequence). The CDR3 consists of 16 residues. CDR3 sequence (DNA): TGTGCCAGCAGCTTAGATCTTTGGGGGAAGAACACTGAAGCTTTCTTT. It specifies CASSLDLWGKNTEAFF.

The rearrangement links TRBV5-5 to TRBJ2-7; TRBD2 is a possible D gene (6 bases). Per the germline V gene, CDR1 is SGHKS and CDR2 is YYEKEE (reference sequence). V lost 0 bases, J lost 3 bases, and 16 bases lay in between. The CDR3 runs 16 residues. The DNA for the CDR3 is TGTGCCAGCAGCTTGGAGGACGGCGGGGTAGACTACGAGCAGTACTTC. Encoded protein: CASSLEDGGVDYEQYF.

The chain recombines TRBV4-1 with TRBJ2-7; TRBD1 is a possible D gene (5 bases). V was cut by 2 bases and J by 4 bases, with 9 bases left in between. This CDR3 comprises 13 residues. CDR1 and CDR2 (germline): MGHRA, YSYEKL. In DNA, the CDR3 is TGCGCCAGCAGCCAACCTGACAGTTACGAGCAGTACTTC. This sequence encodes CASSQPDSYEQYF.

This CDR3 is CASSLRKSGTGYEKLFF. The CDR3, as DNA: TGTGCCAGCAGCTTGAGAAAATCCGGGACAGGGTATGAAAAACTGTTTTTT. The chain has TRBV7-6 and TRBJ1-4; 9 positions agree with TRBD1. Germline lookup yields CDR1 SGHVS and CDR2 FNYEAQ. The V and J ends lost 3 bases and 6 bases, in that order; junction bases with no gene match: 11. The CDR3 sequence is 17 residues long.

The V and J genes are TRBV10-1 and TRBJ2-4; no clear D gene. CDR1 and CDR2 (germline): WNHNN, SYGVQD (reference sequence). Deletions cut 2 bases from V and 10 bases from J, with 15 bases between. The CDR3 has 14 residues. CDR3 DNA: TGCGCCAGCAGTGAGCGGGCCCCGATTGGGATTCAGTACTTC. Protein product: CASSERAPIGIQYF.

The J gene is TRBJ2-5, the V gene TRBV2; D not certain. This CDR3 region has 12 residues. Per the germline V gene, CDR1 is SNHLY and CDR2 is FYNNEI. Trimming took 3 bases from V and 5 from J, leaving 7 bases between them. The CDR3: CASSDSRETQYF. The CDR3 DNA reads as TGTGCCAGCAGTGACAGTCGGGAGACCCAGTACTTC.

The genes are TRBV13 and TRBJ2-3; a possible D gene is TRBD2 (6 bases). Germline V gives CDR1 PRHDT, CDR2 FYEKMQ (reference sequence). CDR3 length: 16 residues. V was trimmed by 5 bases and J by 2 bases, leaving 17 bases between them. The CDR3, as DNA: TGTGCCAGCAGCGCTACAATGGTAGCGGACACAGATACGCAGTATTTT. This encodes CASSATMVADTDTQYF.

V and J are TRBV7-9 and TRBJ2-7; 10 nucleotides line up with TRBD1. V lost 5 bases and J lost 4; bases outside the gene matches: 8. The germline CDR1 and CDR2 sequences are SEHNR and FQNEAQ (reference sequence). The CDR3 contains 15 residues. The CDR3 nucleotides are TGTGCCAGCAGCGAGGGACAGGGGAAGGTTTACGAGCAGTACTTC. It encodes CASSEGQGKVYEQYF.

The rearrangement links TRBV5-6 to TRBJ1-1; TRBD1 is a possible D gene (5 bases). The V and J ends lost 5 bases and 5 bases respectively, with 19 bases between them. The CDR3 covers 15 residues. The germline V gene has CDR1 SGHDT and CDR2 YYEEEE. The CDR3 loop reads CASRAWGVGWTEAFF. DNA for the CDR3: TGTGCCAGCAGGGCGTGGGGGGTAGGTTGGACTGAAGCTTTCTTT.

V and J are TRBV28 and TRBJ2-5; TRBD1 is a possible D gene (7 bases). The V end was cut by 0 bases, the J end by 2 bases, with 10 bases between. The CDR3 is 15 residues long. The germline CDR1 and CDR2 sequences are MDHEN and SYDVKM. CDR3 in DNA: TGTGCCAGCAGTTTATGGGCAGGGGGGCAAGAGACCCAGTACTTC. Its translation is CASSLWAGGQETQYF.

The chain couples TRBV7-9 to TRBJ2-5; D is ambiguous. Germline CDR1 is SEHNR and CDR2 is FQNEAQ (reference sequence). The CDR3 covers 14 residues. Trimming took 0 bases from V and 1 from J, leaving 6 bases between them. The CDR3 nucleotides are TGTGCCAGCAGCTTAGCGTACGGCCAAGAGACCCAGTACTTC. Translation gives CASSLAYGQETQYF.

About this clone: In the same sample, other DNA sequences code for this CDR3. This chain links TRBV5-4 with TRBJ2-7, with D perhaps given as TRBD1 or TRBD2 (6 bases each). The CDR3 has 13 amino acids. V lost 2 bases and J lost 4, with 10 bases in between. Germline CDR1 and CDR2: SGHNT and YYREEE (reference sequence). The CDR3 protein is CASSFGGDYEQYF. CDR3 DNA sequence: TGTGCCAGCAGCTTCGGGGGCGATTACGAGCAGTACTTC.

The rearrangement uses TRBV30 and TRBJ2-3; D may match TRBD1 or TRBD2 (5 bases each). Germline assignment: CDR1 GTSNPN and CDR2 SVGIG (reference sequence). Trimming took off 0 bases at V and 6 bases at J, with 10 bases between the two ends. The CDR3 totals 13 residues. The CDR3 spells CAWSVGESDTQYF. The CDR3 DNA reads as TGTGCCTGGAGTGTAGGGGAGTCGGATACGCAGTATTTT.

The chain uses TRBV27 and TRBJ1-6, with unresolved D. The CDR3 consists of 12 residues. The V gene's germline CDR1 is MNHEY and CDR2 SMNVEV (reference sequence). Trimming removed 6 bases from V and 9 bases from J, with 9 bases in between. The CDR3 coding sequence is TGTGCCAGCAGGATGGGTCTTTCACCCCTCCACTTT. Translating gives CASRMGLSPLHF.

This chain connects TRBV28 to TRBJ2-1; 7 bases agree with TRBD1. V shed 5 bases and J 3 bases; nucleotides not matched to a gene: 10. CDR1 is MDHEN and CDR2 is SYDVKM in the germline V gene. The CDR3 contains 16 residues. CDR3 bases: TGTGCCAGCAGTACAGCCCGGGACAGTAACTACAATGAGCAGTTCTTC. Its translation: CASSTARDSNYNEQFF.

The rearrangement joins TRBV9 to TRBJ1-4; weak D call: TRBD1 (5 bases). Trimming pared 4 bases from V and 8 bases from J, leaving 18 bases between. The CDR3 has 15 amino acids. The germline V gene has CDR1 SGDLS and CDR2 YYNGEE. As DNA, the CDR3 is TGTGCCAGCAGCACCGGACATCAGGGAGGAGAAAAACTGTTTTTT. Amino acid sequence: CASSTGHQGGEKLFF.